The present T cell receptor beta chain was sequenced within a study of blood T cell repertoires in COVID-19. About the research overall: Material from acute and convalescent COVID-19 was sourced from the United States, Italy and Spain. Nucleic acid was either cDNA or gDNA, and it came from T cells, B-cell-depleted T cells, or PBMCs.

Unmatched junction bases numbered 11, after V lost 2 bases and J lost 2 bases. The length of the CDR3 is 17 residues. The V gene's germline CDR1 is MDHEN and CDR2 SYDVKM. Source study methods: Amplification of reference gene primers was used by the study to estimate nucleated cell counts. TCRdb's copy holds only in-frame clones and misses some; the assay was immunoSEQ multiplex PCR. That table supplies the V and J calls and clone size; D and trimming were determined from the DNA. The sample yields more than 200,000 clones, approximately 80% seen once. This clone occurred a few times. This rearrangement joins TRBV28 to TRBJ2-5; 7 nucleotides align to TRBD1. The TCR originated in a woman of 80 years or more with acute or convalescent COVID-19. Sequencing input: peripheral blood. The DNA of the CDR3 is TGTGCCAGCAGTTTAGACCGGGCGCCAGGGGGTCAAGAGACCCAGTACTTC. As protein: CASSLDRAPGGQETQYF.